This T cell receptor (beta chain) was sequenced during a study of blood T cell repertoires in COVID-19 (dated by TCRdb to the early 2020s). About the full investigation: Collaborator samples came from the United States, Italy and Spain and covered acute and convalescent phases of COVID-19. Subjects who had been exposed to COVID-19, were actively infected with it, or had recovered from it provided the deeply sampled blood TCRbeta repertoires that made up the dataset. The repertoires were released in a freely available public database intended as a resource for research on the immune response to SARS-CoV-2. The material from the prospective study consisted of cDNA or gDNA derived from T cells, B-cell-depleted T cells, or PBMCs. Where available, HLA class I and class II types were obtained from metadata supplied by the sample provider rather than from assay-based typing. Nearly every sample came with metadata listing a de-identified subject ID, COVID-19 status, age in years and sex. Samples came from the ongoing ImmuneRACE study (first 160 participants) plus 1,254 subjects from 6 global collaborators.

TCRbeta CDR3 regions were amplified from genomic DNA using the immunoSEQ Assay, a bias-controlled multiplex PCR. As for the authors' bioinformatics: The number of nucleated cells in each sample was estimated from the amplification of reference gene primers within the assay. To quantify the absolute abundance of each unique TCRbeta CDR3 rearrangement, sequence reads were collapsed and filtered. For each sample, productive Simpson clonality was calculated as the square root of Simpson's diversity index over productive rearrangements. Sourced from immuneACCESS, this table was stored by TCRdb with only in-frame sequences that have V and J called. A share of the clones is absent; for the studies checked, an unresolved V gene accounts for under half, and the remainder has no known explanation. V, J and clone size reflect that table, while D and trimming were determined from the DNA. The sample includes 120,000 to 150,000 clones, with roughly 84% observed a single time. Jointly, the top ten make up less than 6% of the sample.

The germline V gene yields ENHRY for CDR1 and SYGVKD for CDR2. The CDR3 sequence holds 19 residues, the cysteine and phenylalanine included. Kept here is only the CDR3 DNA, which spans 57 bases and is read in frame from base 1. Here V drops 10 bases and J drops 0 bases, and the junction holds 17 bases not matched to any gene. Participants in the prospective study were aged roughly 18 to 90 years, lived in more than 20 United States geographic areas, and enrolled through a virtual design. To assign participants to cohorts, the prospective study relied on clinical history that participants themselves reported in a screening survey and a study questionnaire. Exposed participants had been in contact with someone with a PCR-confirmed or clinician-diagnosed COVID-19 case within 2 weeks of study entry. In the prospective study, mobile phlebotomists collected whole blood, serum and a nasopharyngeal or oropharyngeal swab from each participant. Participants in the prospective study had the option to provide additional blood draws and questionnaires over an approximately two-month period. Before DNA extraction, prospective study blood samples were shipped either frozen or at room temperature.

Results the study describes overall, beyond this receptor: How much clinical and demographic metadata was included differed by source and by participant, and the metadata was provided uncurated.

With regard to this clone: The antigen it binds to is not known. No base quality values were provided; no much bigger clone lies one nucleotide off.

The receptor chain draws on TRBV10-3 and TRBJ2-3; a stretch of 12 junction bases matches TRBD1. The sequence was collected from a woman between 50 and 59 years old who had been exposed to COVID-19. Sequenced: PBMCs or T cells enriched from blood (not recorded which). The nucleotides are TGTGCCACCCACCCCCGGGACAGGGGGCCTAGCGGGAGCACAGATACGCAGTATTTT. Its amino acids are CATHPRDRGPSGSTDTQYF.